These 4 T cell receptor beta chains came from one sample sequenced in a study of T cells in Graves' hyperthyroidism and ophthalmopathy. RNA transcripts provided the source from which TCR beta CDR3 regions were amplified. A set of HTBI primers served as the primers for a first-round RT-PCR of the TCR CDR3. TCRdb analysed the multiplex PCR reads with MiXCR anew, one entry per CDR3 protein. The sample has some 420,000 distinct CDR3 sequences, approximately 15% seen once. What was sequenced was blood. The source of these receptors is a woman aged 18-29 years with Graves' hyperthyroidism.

The chain's CDR3 is CASRDLAGSSYNEQYF. CDR3 coding DNA: TGTGCCAGTAGAGACTTAGCGGGATCTTCCTACAATGAGCAGTACTTC. The chain joins TRBV19 to TRBJ2-1; 8 nucleotides agree with TRBD2. The J call may be mistaken, given a closer DNA end match to TRBJ2-7. CDR3 length equals 16 residues. Germline V lookup: CDR1 LNHDA, CDR2 SQIVND (reference sequence).

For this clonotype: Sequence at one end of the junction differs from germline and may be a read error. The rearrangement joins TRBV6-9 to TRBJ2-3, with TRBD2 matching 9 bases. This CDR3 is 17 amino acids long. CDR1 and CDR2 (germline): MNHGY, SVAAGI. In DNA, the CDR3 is TGTGCCGGCAGTTACCAGACTAGCGGAGTAGGGACAGATACGCAGTATTTT. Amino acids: CAGSYQTSGVGTDTQYF.

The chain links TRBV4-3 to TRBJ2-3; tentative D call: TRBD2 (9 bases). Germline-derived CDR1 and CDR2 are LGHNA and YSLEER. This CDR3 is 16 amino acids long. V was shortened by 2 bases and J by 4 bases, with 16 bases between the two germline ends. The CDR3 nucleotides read TGCGCCAGCAGCCAACAGGGGGCGGGGGGGGCAGATACGCAGTATTTT. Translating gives CASSQQGAGGADTQYF.

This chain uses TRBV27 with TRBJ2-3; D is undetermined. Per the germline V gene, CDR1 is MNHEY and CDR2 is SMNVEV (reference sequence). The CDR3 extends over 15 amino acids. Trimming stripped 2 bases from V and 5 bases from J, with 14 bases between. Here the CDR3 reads CASSLKELRGDTQYF. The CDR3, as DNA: TGTGCCAGCAGTTTAAAAGAGCTCCGAGGAGATACGCAGTATTTT.